A selection of T cell receptor beta chains follows, all from one sample in a study of long-term antiretroviral therapy in people with HIV. Repertoires were generated with immunoSEQ multiplex PCR, while TCRdb's copy carries only in-frame clones and drops some. The sample lists tens of thousands of clones, about 96% seen once, with less than 9.5% in the top ten. The sample here was unsorted PBMCs, taken roughly 6.3 years after starting antiretroviral therapy. The source is a man aged 25-40 years with HIV. Each CDR3 is given with its conserved first and last residue.

TRBV29-1	TRBJ1-3	CSVGNSGNTIYF
TRBV19	TRBJ2-7	CASTSTASSYEQYF
TRBV5-1	TRBJ2-1	CASSLVRVDLYNEQFF
TRBV18	TRBJ2-1	CASSPRGGARNEQFF
TRBV9	TRBJ2-7	CASSAVAGGPREQYF
TRBV7-9	TRBJ1-4	CASSLGGETRGRTNEKLFF
TRBV2	TRBJ2-5	CASTGTSGGAPETQYF
TRBV19	TRBJ2-7	CASSIAGEGYEQYF
TRBV4-1	TRBJ1-5	CASSQTPAGGTSQPQHF
TRBV19	TRBJ2-7	CASSIEQGIPYEQYF
TRBV15	TRBJ1-5	CATSREAGGNQPQHF
TRBV6-1	TRBJ2-1	CASSESQGTYNEQFF
TRBV2	TRBJ2-1	CASSEYPAGGPNEQFF
TRBV7-2	TRBJ1-1	CASRGGGARENTEAFF
TRBV5-6	TRBJ2-1	CASSHLLAGDDNEQFF
TRBV2	TRBJ1-1	CASLGSVSGTEAFF
TRBV30	TRBJ2-2	CAWSVQGAHTGELFF
TRBV30	TRBJ2-3	CAWGRQGTQYF
TRBV6-4	TRBJ2-1	CASSDYATPSINEQFF
TRBV28	TRBJ1-2	CASSHRGLALYF
TRBV30	TRBJ1-2	CAWSGPTTASLF